Presented here are 20 T cell receptor beta chains from one specimen sequenced in a study of blood T cell repertoires in COVID-19. Using immunoSEQ multiplex PCR, the repertoire was profiled, and TCRdb retains in-frame clones only, with some absent. The top ten hold about 2.5% of the sample, which has some 250,000 clones, roughly 91% seen once. The sequenced sample consisted of PBMCs or T cells enriched from blood (not recorded which). The receptors here all came from a woman aged 40 to 49 with acute COVID-19.

The chain carries TRBV7-9 and TRBJ2-5; 9 bases fit TRBD2. Germline V gene lookup returns CDR1 SEHNR and CDR2 FQNEAQ (reference sequence). This CDR3 region has 16 residues. J gave up 4 bases and V 6 bases, and 12 bases lay outside the gene matches. CDR3: CASSTGGLAGPETQYF. CDR3 nucleotides: TGTGCCAGCAGTACCGGGGGTCTAGCGGGACCAGAGACCCAGTACTTC. Filled out from reference TRBV7-9 and TRBJ2-5, the complete variable domain reads DTGVSQNPRHKITKRGQNVTFRCDPISEHNRLYWYRQTLGQGPEFLTYFQNEAQLEKSRLLSDRFSAERPKGSFSTLEIQRTEQGDSAMYLCASSTGGLAGPETQYFGPGTRLLVL.

This rearrangement joins TRBV7-3 to TRBJ2-7; 7 bases agree with TRBD1. The CDR3 contains 14 residues. J gave up 2 bases and V 2 bases, and 3 bases lay outside the gene matches. CDR1 SGHTA and CDR2 FQGTGA come from the germline V gene. The CDR3 is CASSLGQVAYEQYF. As DNA, the CDR3 is TGTGCCAGCAGCTTAGGACAGGTAGCCTACGAGCAGTACTTC.

This chain links TRBV6-2 or TRBV6-3 with TRBJ1-2; TRBD1 aligns across 10 bases. This CDR3 has 16 amino acids. Germline V CDR1 and CDR2: MNHEY, SVGEGT. Germline trimming cut 6 bases from V and 8 bases from J; bases unmatched to any gene: 15. CDR3 sequence reads: CASSPVLGTGEAGYTF. The CDR3, as DNA: TGTGCCAGCAGCCCCGTTCTGGGGACAGGGGAAGCCGGCTACACCTTC.

CDR3 region: CASSVGLSGVKGYGYTF. CDR3 nucleotide sequence: TGTGCCAGCAGCGTAGGTCTTTCGGGGGTAAAGGGCTATGGCTACACCTTC. This chain uses TRBV9 with TRBJ1-2; weak D call: TRBD1 (5 bases). The V end lost 0 bases, the J end lost 4 bases, and 19 bases lay between the germline ends. The CDR3 runs 17 residues. Germline CDR1 SGDLS, CDR2 YYNGEE.

In its sample, this clone was seen once. The genes are TRBV30 and TRBJ1-6; maybe TRBD1 (5 bases). The V and J ends lost 3 bases and 7 bases respectively, with 13 bases between them. From germline, CDR1 is GTSNPN and CDR2 SVGIG (reference sequence). The CDR3 totals 14 residues. The CDR3 here is CAWSAGTTNSPLHF. The CDR3 region has the DNA TGTGCCTGGAGCGCCGGGACTACCAATTCACCCCTCCACTTT.

V and J are TRBV5-1 and TRBJ1-1; TRBD1 is a possible D gene (5 bases). Trimming cost V 0 bases and J 4 bases, with 7 bases left between them. This CDR3 is built from 13 residues. The germline gives CDR1 SGHRS, CDR2 YFSETQ. The DNA of the CDR3 is TGCGCCAGCAGCTTGGTGGGGCCCACTGAAGCTTTCTTT. It is translated as CASSLVGPTEAFF.

The rearrangement links TRBV7-2 to TRBJ2-7; 7 positions match TRBD1. This CDR3 is 11 amino acids long. With 4 bases clipped from V and 6 bases from J, the junction kept 0 bases outside the gene matches. In germline, CDR1 is SGHTA, CDR2 FQGNSA. The CDR3 nucleotides read TGTGCCAGCAGCTACAGGGGCGAGCAGTACTTC. This codes for CASSYRGEQYF.

The rearrangement joins TRBV19 to TRBJ2-4; TRBD2 aligns across 13 bases. There are 18 residues in the CDR3. V dropped 6 bases and J dropped 2; count of bases not matched to a gene: 10. The V gene's germline CDR1 is LNHDA and CDR2 SQIVND (reference sequence). The CDR3: CASSRGLAGEGTKNIQYF. In nucleotides, the CDR3 is TGTGCCAGTAGCCGTGGACTAGCGGGAGAAGGGACCAAAAACATTCAGTACTTC.

CDR3 protein: CASSQDVAGLRNEKLFF. The CDR3 DNA follows: TGTGCCAGCAGCCAAGATGTGGCAGGACTGCGGAATGAAAAACTGTTTTTT. The chain recombines TRBV3-1 (or the pseudogene TRBV3-2) with TRBJ1-4; D gene unclear. Germline assignment: CDR1 LGHDT and CDR2 YNNKEL (reference sequence). Trimming removed 0 bases at V and 5 bases at J, with 16 bases between. CDR3 length: 17 amino acids.

The rearrangement uses TRBV7-9 and TRBJ1-1; D unclear. CDR1 SEHNR and CDR2 FQNEAQ come from the germline V gene (reference sequence). The CDR3 consists of 15 residues. Trimming pared 5 bases from V and 12 bases from J, leaving 25 bases between. The CDR3 bases are TGTGCCAGCAGCCCACGATTGGCGGGGTCCATGATTCCTTTCTTT. This gives the protein CASSPRLAGSMIPFF.

In DNA, the CDR3 is TGCGCCAGCAGCTTTCGAGGGAGCCGGGGAAATGAGCAGTTCTTC. As protein: CASSFRGSRGNEQFF. The chain links TRBV5-1 to TRBJ2-1; a weak D match, TRBD2 (5 bases). V lost 2 bases and J lost 7, with 16 bases in between. CDR1 is SGHRS, CDR2 YFSETQ, per germline. This CDR3 comprises 15 residues.

This chain uses TRBV3-1 (or the pseudogene TRBV3-2) with TRBJ2-3; 9 bases fit TRBD2. V trimming: 9 bases; J trimming: 3 bases; junction bases outside the gene matches: 10. The CDR3 spans 15 residues. The germline CDR1 and CDR2 sequences are LGHDT and YNNKEL (reference sequence). In DNA, the CDR3 is TGTGCCAGTACCCGCGGGGGGGCCGGAACAGATACGCAGTATTTT. It is translated as CASTRGGAGTDTQYF.

The J gene is TRBJ1-6, the V gene TRBV6-5, with D tentatively TRBD1 (6 bases). This CDR3 has 14 amino acids. Trimming removed 5 bases from V and 7 bases from J, with 12 bases in between. Germline lookup yields CDR1 MNHEY and CDR2 SVGAGI. DNA of the CDR3: TGTGCCAGCAGTAAACAGGGTGGGAATTCACCCCTCCACTTT. Translation gives CASSKQGGNSPLHF.

The chain's CDR3 is CACWKGAGGYTF. CDR3 DNA sequence: TGTGCCTGTTGGAAGGGGGCGGGTGGCTACACCTTC. This rearrangement joins TRBV30 to TRBJ1-2, with TRBD1 matching 7 bases. CDR3 length: 12 amino acids. Trimming cost V 6 bases and J 7 bases; bases outside gene matches: 8. Germline CDR1 is GTSNPN and CDR2 is SVGIG (reference sequence).

The rearrangement uses TRBV6-6 and TRBJ2-1, with a weak D call TRBD1 (6 bases). The germline V gene encodes CDR1 MNHNY and CDR2 SVGAGI (reference sequence). The V end was cut by 0 bases, the J end by 12 bases, with 9 bases between. The CDR3 extends over 12 amino acids. CDR3 sequence: CASSYSTGRQFF. As DNA, the CDR3 is TGTGCCAGCAGTTACTCTACAGGGAGGCAGTTCTTC.

This sequence joins TRBV28 and TRBJ1-1; 8 bases map to TRBD1. The CDR3 has 14 residues. Germline V lookup: CDR1 MDHEN, CDR2 SYDVKM. V lost 5 bases to trimming and J lost 4 bases; unmatched junction nucleotides: 6. CDR3 bases: TGTGCCAGCAGTCTCGAACAGGGGGGCACTGAAGCTTTCTTT. Translating it yields CASSLEQGGTEAFF.

This chain connects TRBV5-5 to TRBJ1-1; unclear D gene. CDR3 length: 13 residues. The V gene lost 1 base and the J gene lost 1 base, with 5 bases spanning the gap. The V gene's germline CDR1 is SGHKS and CDR2 YYEKEE (reference sequence). CDR3 DNA: TGTGCCAGCAGCTTGACAACGAACACTGAAGCTTTCTTT. It is translated as CASSLTTNTEAFF.

The CDR3 here is CATSDDRGFEAFF. The CDR3, as DNA: TGTGCCACCAGTGATGACAGGGGGTTTGAAGCTTTCTTT. The chain has TRBV24-1 and TRBJ1-1; 9 nucleotides match TRBD1. The CDR3 is 13 residues long. Per germline, CDR1 KGHDR and CDR2 SFDVKD. With 3 bases clipped from V and 7 bases from J, the junction kept 2 bases outside the gene matches.

The V gene is TRBV6-2 or TRBV6-3, the J gene TRBJ2-3; 11 positions agree with TRBD2. Trimming cost V 0 bases and J 3 bases; bases outside gene matches: 2. Germline V gene lookup returns CDR1 MNHEY and CDR2 SVGEGT. This CDR3 contains 16 residues. The CDR3 nucleotides are TGTGCCAGCAGTTACTCGCTAGCGGGGGGTACAGATACGCAGTATTTT. It is translated as CASSYSLAGGTDTQYF.

This clone was counted once. V usage is TRBV19 and J usage is TRBJ2-2; a weak D match, TRBD1 (6 bases). In germline, CDR1 is LNHDA, CDR2 SQIVND (reference sequence). The CDR3 has 14 amino acids. Between the trimmed V and J ends, which lost 3 bases and 3 bases, there was a span of 8 bases. This CDR3 reads CASSMAGDTGELFF. The CDR3 DNA reads TGTGCCAGTAGTATGGCAGGGGACACCGGGGAGCTGTTTTTT.